This TCR beta chain was captured by sequencing in a study of lymphopenia after photon versus proton radiotherapy. Study-wide results and limits: Under photons, naive T cells and diversity fell while effector/memory populations rose. Better survival with proton therapy was suggested as possible, not demonstrated.

This CDR3 has 16 residues. The germline CDR1 and CDR2 sequences are SQVTM and ANQGSEA. V was clipped by 4 bases and J by 5 bases; unmatched bases: 8. Measured with immunoSEQ multiplex PCR; TCRdb has only the in-frame clones, and not every one. The sample contains tens of thousands of clones, approximately 91% of which appear only once. As regards this clone: As yet, its antigen is unknown.

The sequence came from a woman in her 70s with pancreatic cancer. The material sequenced was peripheral blood, taken from a patient treated with photon-based radiotherapy. The V gene is TRBV29-1, the J gene TRBJ2-2; 12 bases map to TRBD2. The CDR3 loop is CSVGSGLAGATGELFF. CDR3 nucleotides: TGCAGCGTTGGATCGGGACTAGCGGGTGCAACCGGGGAGCTGTTTTTT.